One sample yielded the 14 T cell receptor beta chains listed below, sequenced in a study of radiation and T cells in renal cell carcinoma. Using immunoSEQ multiplex PCR, the repertoire was profiled, and TCRdb retains in-frame clones only, with some absent. The table has about 18,000 clones, 50% to 70% seen once. Treatment meaning: 15 Gy SBRT to primary tumor, nephrectomy 4 weeks later. Material: tumor tissue, obtained from a patient whose treatment included radiotherapy and nephrectomy. The receptors here all came from a man aged 50 to 60 with renal cell carcinoma.

The V gene is TRBV4-1, the J gene TRBJ2-1, with D perhaps TRBD2 (5 bases). CDR1 MGHRA and CDR2 YSYEKL come from the germline V gene. This CDR3 spans 14 amino acids. Trimming took off 5 bases at V and 2 bases at J, with 10 bases between the two ends. The CDR3 bases are TGCGCCAGCAGCTACAGCGGAACCTACAATGAGCAGTTCTTC. It encodes CASSYSGTYNEQFF.

This rearrangement joins TRBV2 to TRBJ1-5; D is unclear. This CDR3 spans 13 amino acids. Germline lookup yields CDR1 SNHLY and CDR2 FYNNEI. Trimming took off 7 bases at V and 4 bases at J, with 11 bases between the two ends. CDR3 sequence: CASTDGLNQPQHF. The CDR3 DNA reads as TGTGCCAGCACTGATGGACTAAATCAGCCCCAGCATTTT.

This clone has a handful of counts. V and J are TRBV19 and TRBJ2-2; D is uncertain. Per the germline V gene, CDR1 is LNHDA and CDR2 is SQIVND (reference sequence). This CDR3 has 15 amino acids. V was shortened by 8 bases and J by 1 base, with 14 bases between the two germline ends. The DNA of the CDR3 is TGTGCCAGTCAACGCCTGACTGAGAACACCGGGGAGCTGTTTTTT. Its translation is CASQRLTENTGELFF.

This clone was detected once. This chain joins TRBV5-4 and TRBJ2-7; the match to TRBD2 covers 11 bases. V trimming: 4 bases; J trimming: 2 bases; junction bases outside the gene matches: 5. The CDR3 sequence is 15 residues long. Germline CDR1 reads SGHNT; CDR2 reads YYREEE (reference sequence). Written as DNA, the CDR3 is TGTGCCAGCAGCCCGGGGACTAGCGGAACCTACGAGCAGTACTTC. Protein product: CASSPGTSGTYEQYF.

The chain is built from TRBV6-5 and TRBJ1-3; unclear D gene. Germline V lookup: CDR1 MNHEY, CDR2 SVGAGI. The V end was cut by 5 bases, the J end by 6 bases, with 14 bases between. The CDR3 sequence is 14 residues long. In DNA form, the CDR3 reads TGTGCCAGCAGTCGGGAAGCTCAGTTAAACACCATATATTTT. Translating gives CASSREAQLNTIYF.

The chain recombines TRBV7-8 with TRBJ1-1; D uncertain. V gave up 5 bases and J gave up 0 bases, with 10 bases separating them. The CDR3 loop spans 14 amino acids. Looked up from germline, CDR1 is SGHVS and CDR2 is FQNEAQ. The CDR3 nucleotides are TGTGCCAGCAGCACCAGATCTGTGAACACTGAAGCTTTCTTT. It yields the protein CASSTRSVNTEAFF.

V is TRBV5-4 and J is TRBJ2-5; TRBD1 might be the D (5 bases). The CDR3 sequence is 13 residues long. V gave up 1 base and J gave up 2 bases, with 6 bases separating them. Germline V lookup: CDR1 SGHNT, CDR2 YYREEE (reference sequence). The CDR3 loop is CASSLRGQETQYF. DNA for the CDR3: TGTGCCAGCAGCTTGAGGGGACAAGAGACCCAGTACTTC. Supplemented by reference TRBV5-4 and TRBJ2-5, the full variable domain reads ETGVTQSPTHLIKTRGQQVTLRCSSQSGHNTVSWYQQALGQGPQFIFQYYREEENGRGNFPPRFSGLQFPNYSSELNVNALELDDSALYLCASSLRGQETQYFGPGTRLLVL.

The rearrangement links TRBV30 to TRBJ1-5, with 10 bases that match TRBD1. Germline CDR1 is GTSNPN and CDR2 is SVGIG (reference sequence). The CDR3 is 16 residues long. After removal of 4 bases from V and 7 bases from J, the junction contained 13 bases not matched to a gene. CDR3 sequence reads: CAWTCSPGTGEQPQHF. The CDR3 nucleotides are TGTGCCTGGACCTGCTCCCCCGGGACAGGGGAACAGCCCCAGCATTTT. Full variable domain (rest looked up from reference TRBV30 and TRBJ1-5): SQTIHQWPATLVQPVGSPLSLECTVEGTSNPNLYWYRQAAGRGLQLLFYSVGIGQISSEVPQNLSASRPQDRQFILSSKKLLLSDSGFYLCAWTCSPGTGEQPQHFGDGTRLSIL.

This chain joins TRBV6-1 and TRBJ2-5, with TRBD1 matching 8 bases. V was clipped by 7 bases and J by 5 bases; unmatched bases: 3. Germline-derived CDR1 and CDR2 are MNHNS and SASEGT. The CDR3 consists of 12 residues. The chain's CDR3 is CASTWDRETQYF. CDR3 in DNA: TGTGCCAGCACCTGGGACAGGGAGACCCAGTACTTC.

This clone has just one count. The chain recombines TRBV29-1 with TRBJ2-5; 10 nucleotides align to TRBD2. This CDR3 spans 14 amino acids. CDR1 SQVTM and CDR2 ANQGSEA come from the germline V gene. V lost 6 bases, J lost 0 bases, and 4 bases stayed unmatched. The CDR3 DNA follows: TGCAGCGTATTCGGGACTAGCGACCAAGAGACCCAGTACTTC. Protein sequence: CSVFGTSDQETQYF.

Only a few counts were recorded for this clone. The chain uses TRBV4-1 and TRBJ1-1, with TRBD1 matching 7 bases. The CDR3 loop spans 18 amino acids. Germline-derived CDR1 and CDR2 are MGHRA and YSYEKL. With 0 bases clipped from V and 0 bases from J, the junction kept 10 bases outside the gene matches. This chain's CDR3 is CASSQDAPGQLLNTEAFF. The CDR3 DNA sequence: TGCGCCAGCAGCCAAGATGCCCCGGGACAGCTCTTGAACACTGAAGCTTTCTTT.

The chain employs TRBV19 and TRBJ1-6; D is undetermined. This CDR3 region has 16 residues. Trimming left V 6 bases short and J 0 bases short, with 12 bases between. Per the germline V gene, CDR1 is LNHDA and CDR2 is SQIVND (reference sequence). The CDR3 loop reads CASRVGRSSYNSPLHF. CDR3 DNA sequence: TGTGCCAGTAGGGTCGGGCGGAGCTCCTATAATTCACCCCTCCACTTT.

This clone was counted a single time. The chain uses TRBV19 and TRBJ2-5; the D gene is possibly TRBD2 (6 bases). The CDR3 runs to 15 residues. Germline CDR1 LNHDA, CDR2 SQIVND (reference sequence). Between the trimmed V and J ends, which lost 6 bases and 1 base, there was a span of 15 bases. The CDR3 is CASSITGGVQETQYF. CDR3 DNA sequence: TGTGCCAGTAGCATAACTGGAGGGGTCCAAGAGACCCAGTACTTC.

V gene TRBV10-3 combines with J gene TRBJ2-1; D not certain. Germline V gene data show CDR1 as ENHRY and CDR2 as SYGVKD. V lost 6 bases and J 10 bases, leaving 13 bases between the germline ends. There are 12 residues in the CDR3. The CDR3 nucleotides are TGTGCCATCAGACCAGAAGGCCGCGAGCAGTTCTTC. Translating it yields CAIRPEGREQFF.